One and the same sample provided the 26 T cell receptor beta chains below, sequenced in a study of cytomegalovirus exposure and HLA in healthy donors. Primers: 60 Vbeta forward and 13 Jbeta reverse. TCRdb's copy holds only in-frame clones and misses some; the assay was immunoSEQ multiplex PCR. The data show roughly 90,000 clones, with around 89% seen just once and roughly 2.3% held by the top ten. Sequenced input: PBMCs. The receptors derive from a man between 18 and 35 years old in good health and CMV-seronegative.

This sequence joins TRBV18 and TRBJ2-3; TRBD2 matches 15 bases. V dropped 2 bases and J dropped 3; count of bases not matched to a gene: 6. CDR3 size: 18 residues. Germline V CDR1 and CDR2: KGHSH, LQKENI. This chain's CDR3 is CASSPITGTSGRTDTQYF. CDR3 in DNA: TGTGCCAGCTCACCAATCACAGGGACTAGCGGGAGGACAGATACGCAGTATTTT.

The V gene is TRBV5-1, the J gene TRBJ2-1; the match to TRBD2 covers 11 bases. V lost 2 bases to trimming and J lost 3 bases; unmatched junction nucleotides: 7. Germline V lookup: CDR1 SGHRS, CDR2 YFSETQ. This CDR3 is 17 amino acids long. The CDR3 DNA reads TGCGCCAGCAGCTTAACTAGCGGGAGTCTCTACTACAATGAGCAGTTCTTC. Protein product: CASSLTSGSLYYNEQFF.

The V and J genes are TRBV6-6 and TRBJ2-3, with D unresolved. Germline values: CDR1 MNHNY, CDR2 SVGAGI (reference sequence). The CDR3 is made up of 14 amino acids. V lost 3 bases and J 6 bases, leaving 13 bases between the germline ends. CDR3 sequence (DNA): TGTGCCAGCAGTTATACCTGGGCCGAGGATACGCAGTATTTT. It specifies CASSYTWAEDTQYF.

V is TRBV5-1 and J is TRBJ1-2, with 12 bases identical to TRBD1. This CDR3 comprises 16 residues. Germline loops: CDR1 SGHRS, CDR2 YFSETQ. V shed 4 bases, J shed 5 bases, and the junction held 9 bases outside the gene matches. The CDR3 spells CASSQGTGGMFYGYTF. DNA of the CDR3: TGCGCCAGCAGCCAAGGGACAGGGGGCATGTTTTATGGCTACACCTTC.

CDR3: CASSEWLSGGGKEKLFF. The CDR3 DNA is TGTGCCAGCAGTGAATGGCTTTCGGGAGGGGGGAAGGAAAAACTGTTTTTT. The V and J genes are TRBV6-1 and TRBJ1-4; perhaps TRBD1 as D (6 bases). The V end lost 2 bases, the J end lost 8 bases, and 21 bases lay between the germline ends. Per germline, CDR1 MNHNS and CDR2 SASEGT. The CDR3 is 17 amino acids.

V usage is TRBV29-1 and J usage is TRBJ2-7; tentative D call: TRBD2 (5 bases). Germline V gives CDR1 SQVTM, CDR2 ANQGSEA. There are 15 residues in the CDR3. Trimming pared 6 bases from V and 3 bases from J, leaving 21 bases between. CDR3: CSVSAARIRGYEQYF. CDR3 coding DNA: TGCAGCGTGTCCGCCGCCAGGATACGGGGCTACGAGCAGTACTTC.

The chain is built from TRBV10-3 and TRBJ2-7, with TRBD1 matching 7 bases. V lost 9 bases and J lost 6; bases outside the gene matches: 8. There are 12 residues in the CDR3. Per the germline V gene, CDR1 is ENHRY and CDR2 is SYGVKD. The DNA of the CDR3 is TGTGCCATGGGGTCACAGGGGTCCGAGCAGTACTTC. It yields the protein CAMGSQGSEQYF.

The chain joins TRBV14 to TRBJ2-5; 7 positions agree with TRBD2. Germline CDR1 and CDR2: SGHDN and FVKESK. The trim removed 4 bases at V and 11 bases at J, leaving 19 bases unmatched. The CDR3 length is 16 residues. Here the CDR3 reads CASSPRVTSYSREQYF. CDR3 in DNA: TGTGCCAGCAGCCCAAGGGTGACTAGCTACTCTAGGGAGCAGTACTTC.

The V call is TRBV27, the J call TRBJ1-2; D may be TRBD1 (6 bases). CDR3 length: 13 amino acids. Trimming shortened V by 4 bases and J by 5 bases, and 11 bases separated the two germline ends. Germline lookup yields CDR1 MNHEY and CDR2 SMNVEV (reference sequence). The CDR3 DNA is TGTGCCAGCAGTTCTAACAGGGCTTATGGCTACACCTTC. Translating it yields CASSSNRAYGYTF.

The V gene is TRBV2, the J gene TRBJ2-5; D is unresolved. The J call is doubtful: the DNA matches TRBJ2-7 better. This CDR3 has 12 residues. Looked up from germline, CDR1 is SNHLY and CDR2 is FYNNEI. The CDR3 nucleotides are TGTGCCAGCAGGATAGTTACCTACGAGCAGTACTTC. It is translated as CASRIVTYEQYF.

The chain is built from TRBV2 and TRBJ1-1; maybe TRBD1 (6 bases). The germline V gene has CDR1 SNHLY and CDR2 FYNNEI. The CDR3 extends over 13 amino acids. Trimming removed 8 bases from V and 0 bases from J, with 10 bases in between. CDR3 nucleotide sequence: TGTGCCAGCGGACAGACCTTGAACACTGAAGCTTTCTTT. This gives the protein CASGQTLNTEAFF.

The J gene is TRBJ2-1, the V gene TRBV15, with TRBD2 matching over 7 bases. This CDR3 is built from 18 residues. J gave up 0 bases and V 2 bases, and 10 bases lay outside the gene matches. The germline V gene has CDR1 LNHNV and CDR2 YYDKDF (reference sequence). Here the CDR3 DNA reads TGTGCCACCAGCAGAACCAATATAGCGGGCAGCTCCTACAATGAGCAGTTCTTC. Its protein product is CATSRTNIAGSSYNEQFF. Filled out from reference TRBV15 and TRBJ2-1, the complete variable domain reads DAMVIQNPRYQVTQFGKPVTLSCSQTLNHNVMYWYQQKSSQAPKLLFHYYDKDFNNEADTPDNFQSRRPNTSFCFLDIRSPGLGDTAMYLCATSRTNIAGSSYNEQFFGPGTRLTVL.

This clone has more than one count but fewer than ten. V is TRBV18 and J is TRBJ2-5; no reliable D call. V dropped 6 bases and J dropped 2 bases, with 7 bases sitting between them. The CDR3 loop spans 12 amino acids. Per the germline V gene, CDR1 is KGHSH and CDR2 is LQKENI. CDR3 in DNA: TGTGCCAGCTCGACTTATCAAGAGACCCAGTACTTC. It yields the protein CASSTYQETQYF.

The CDR3, as DNA: TGTGCCAGCAGCTTAGGTGTTGGGACAGGGGGTATCTACGAGCAGTACTTC. Protein sequence: CASSLGVGTGGIYEQYF. The chain carries TRBV7-9 and TRBJ2-7; 11 bases fit TRBD1. The germline V gene has CDR1 SEHNR and CDR2 FQNEAQ (reference sequence). This CDR3 contains 17 residues. V was pared by 1 base and J by 3 bases, with 8 bases of the junction left unmatched.

The chain employs TRBV6-1 and TRBJ2-2, with 7 bases identical to TRBD2. The germline V gene encodes CDR1 MNHNS and CDR2 SASEGT. J gave up 3 bases and V 4 bases, and 5 bases lay outside the gene matches. This CDR3 is built from 15 residues. DNA for the CDR3: TGTGCCAGCAGTGGAAAACGGGGGGACACCGGGGAGCTGTTTTTT. This encodes CASSGKRGDTGELFF.

This rearrangement joins TRBV19 to TRBJ1-1; 8 nucleotides align to TRBD1. Germline lookup yields CDR1 LNHDA and CDR2 SQIVND (reference sequence). J gave up 6 bases and V 9 bases, and 9 bases lay outside the gene matches. The CDR3 covers 13 residues. DNA of the CDR3: TGTGCCAGCTCCGACAGGGGAAGCTCTGAAGCTTTCTTT. It translates to CASSDRGSSEAFF. The whole variable domain, filled in from reference TRBV19 and TRBJ1-1, reads DGGITQSPKYLFRKEGQNVTLSCEQNLNHDAMYWYRQDPGQGLRLIYYSQIVNDFQKGDIAEGYSVSREKKESFPLTVTSAQKNPTAFYLCASSDRGSSEAFFGQGTRLTVV.

The chain links TRBV7-9 to TRBJ1-4; perhaps TRBD1 as D (5 bases). Between the trimmed V and J ends, which lost 1 base and 3 bases, there was a span of 9 bases. CDR3 size: 15 residues. Germline lookup yields CDR1 SEHNR and CDR2 FQNEAQ (reference sequence). The CDR3: CASSLDRRSNEKLFF. CDR3 in DNA: TGTGCCAGCAGCTTAGACAGGCGCTCTAATGAAAAACTGTTTTTT.

CDR3 DNA: TGTGCCAGTAGTGGGGGGACGGCCATAAACTATGGCTACACCTTC. Protein product: CASSGGTAINYGYTF. V gene TRBV19 combines with J gene TRBJ1-2; possibly TRBD1 for D (5 bases). The CDR3 spans 15 residues. Germline V gene sequence: CDR1 LNHDA, CDR2 SQIVND (reference sequence). Trimming cost V 5 bases and J 2 bases, with 15 bases left between them.

This chain connects TRBV28 to TRBJ1-1; TRBD1 aligns across 11 bases. From germline, CDR1 is MDHEN and CDR2 SYDVKM. Trimming cost V 3 bases and J 4 bases; bases outside gene matches: 7. The CDR3 consists of 16 residues. CDR3 residues: CASSFRPGTGGTEAFF. CDR3 DNA sequence: TGTGCCAGCAGTTTTCGCCCCGGGACAGGGGGCACTGAAGCTTTCTTT. The full variable domain, in which reference TRBV28 and TRBJ1-1 provide the parts outside the CDR3, is DVKVTQSSRYLVKRTGEKVFLECVQDMDHENMFWYRQDPGLGLRLIYFSYDVKMKEKGDIPEGYSVSREKKERFSLILESASTNQTSMYLCASSFRPGTGGTEAFFGQGTRLTVV.

The chain joins TRBV29-1 to TRBJ2-7; TRBD1 matches at 10 bases. The germline V gene has CDR1 SQVTM and CDR2 ANQGSEA. V lost 6 bases and J lost 3; bases outside the gene matches: 5. The CDR3 has 13 residues. The CDR3 reads CSVGDRGFYEQYF. The DNA for the CDR3 is TGCAGCGTGGGGGACAGGGGCTTCTACGAGCAGTACTTC.

The chain has TRBV19 and TRBJ1-4, with a tentative D call TRBD1 (5 bases). The CDR3 is 15 residues long. CDR1 and CDR2 from the germline V gene are LNHDA and SQIVND (reference sequence). V was pared by 6 bases and J by 0 bases, with 11 bases between. CDR3 bases: TGTGCCAGTAGGTTCGACAGATCAACTAATGAAAAACTGTTTTTT. Protein: CASRFDRSTNEKLFF.

The gene calls are TRBV6-1 and TRBJ2-1, with 8 bases aligning to TRBD1. The length of the CDR3 is 13 residues. The V gene end was trimmed by 7 bases and the J gene end by 6 bases; junction bases not matched to a gene: 5. Germline V gene lookup returns CDR1 MNHNS and CDR2 SASEGT. The CDR3 is CASIGQGRNEQFF. In DNA, the CDR3 is TGTGCCAGCATCGGACAGGGACGCAATGAGCAGTTCTTC.

The genes are TRBV5-1 and TRBJ1-4; 7 positions match TRBD1. V trimming: 0 bases; J trimming: 8 bases; junction bases outside the gene matches: 4. CDR1 and CDR2 from the germline V gene are SGHRS and YFSETQ. The CDR3 spans 14 residues. As DNA, the CDR3 is TGCGCCAGCAGCTTGGGGGGGACAGACGAAAAACTGTTTTTT. Translation gives CASSLGGTDEKLFF.

This clone was seen a few times. The chain links TRBV6-1 to TRBJ1-1; D not resolved. Trimming pared 4 bases from V and 10 bases from J, leaving 10 bases between. Per the germline V gene, CDR1 is MNHNS and CDR2 is SASEGT. The CDR3 is 11 amino acids. The CDR3, as DNA: TGTGCCAGCAGTGCTCCGGAGGTAGCTTTCTTT. Translated: CASSAPEVAFF.

The chain recombines TRBV28 with TRBJ2-7, with D possibly being TRBD1 (6 bases). V gave up 5 bases and J gave up 7 bases, with 18 bases separating them. The CDR3 length is 14 residues. The germline gives CDR1 MDHEN, CDR2 SYDVKM. DNA of the CDR3: TGTGCCAGCAGTCAGCTACCCAGGGGAGAAGAGCAGTACTTC. Residues: CASSQLPRGEEQYF. Full variable domain (missing parts from reference TRBV28 and TRBJ2-7): DVKVTQSSRYLVKRTGEKVFLECVQDMDHENMFWYRQDPGLGLRLIYFSYDVKMKEKGDIPEGYSVSREKKERFSLILESASTNQTSMYLCASSQLPRGEEQYFGPGTRLTVT.

This rearrangement joins TRBV7-9 to TRBJ2-7; 7 bases agree with TRBD1. The CDR3 extends over 13 amino acids. Trimming took 4 bases from V and 4 from J; bases not matched to a gene: 4. Germline-derived CDR1 and CDR2 are SEHNR and FQNEAQ (reference sequence). CDR3 region: CASSSDRTYEQYF. CDR3 DNA sequence: TGTGCCAGCAGCTCGGACAGGACTTACGAGCAGTACTTC.